One and the same sample provided the 3 T cell receptor beta chains below, sequenced in a study of blood T cell repertoires in COVID-19. Profiling relied on immunoSEQ multiplex PCR, and the TCRdb table lists in-frame clones only, not all of them. Of hundreds of thousands of clones listed, about nine tenths were seen once; the top ten hold more than 9%. Sequenced material: peripheral blood. Source of these receptors: a man aged 45-65 years with COVID-19, enrolled during active disease.

J is TRBJ2-7 and V is TRBV19; 7 nucleotides match TRBD1. The germline V gene has CDR1 LNHDA and CDR2 SQIVND (reference sequence). With 6 bases clipped from V and 5 bases from J, the junction kept 4 bases outside the gene matches. The CDR3 sequence is 12 residues long. The CDR3 reads CASRTGNHEQYF. The CDR3 nucleotides read TGTGCCAGTAGGACAGGGAACCACGAGCAGTACTTC.

The V gene is TRBV13, the J gene TRBJ2-2; 10 positions agree with TRBD2. The CDR3 consists of 17 residues. V lost 2 bases, J lost 4 bases, and 7 bases stayed unmatched. Germline V lookup: CDR1 PRHDT, CDR2 FYEKMQ (reference sequence). The CDR3 loop reads CASSLLPSGSGTGELFF. The CDR3 DNA is TGTGCCAGCAGCTTATTGCCTAGCGGGAGTGGCACCGGGGAGCTGTTTTTT.

The chain has TRBV6-2 or TRBV6-3 and TRBJ1-6, with 7 bases aligning to TRBD1. Trimming removed 5 bases from V and 7 bases from J; junction bases left unmatched: 8. The CDR3 spans 15 residues. Per germline, CDR1 MNHEY and CDR2 SVGEGT. The CDR3 loop reads CASSTRQGQNSPLHF. The CDR3 nucleotides read TGTGCCAGCAGTACCCGACAGGGACAAAATTCACCCCTCCACTTT.